Listed below are T cell receptor beta chains from one sample, sequenced in a study of cytomegalovirus exposure and HLA in healthy donors. The protocol was immunoSEQ multiplex PCR, while the TCRdb copy is restricted to in-frame clones and leaves out a portion. The repertoire holds over 120,000 clones, with 80% as singletons. Sequenced sample: PBMCs. Every receptor here comes from a man aged 40-49 years in good health and CMV-seronegative. Both conserved end residues are part of each CDR3. A D gene is named only where the DNA matches it firmly. Size is omitted from some rows. Given values are once, few, many or a class for expanded clones.

>TRBJ1-2|TRBV7-2|-|TRBD1
CASSSPYGQGESDGYTF
TGTGCCAGCAGCTCCCCATACGGACAGGGAGAATCGGATGGCTACACCTTC
>TRBJ2-5|TRBV5-6|once|-
CASSFPLETQYF
TGTGCCAGCAGCTTTCCCCTAGAGACCCAGTACTTC
>TRBJ2-1|TRBV19|-|-
CASNRELQQNEQFF
TGTGCCAGTAATCGGGAGCTACAACAGAATGAGCAGTTCTTC
>TRBJ1-2|TRBV5-1|-|-
CASSLAPTQGYTF
TGCGCCAGCAGCTTGGCCCCCACGCAGGGCTACACCTTC
>TRBJ2-3|TRBV25-1|-|TRBD2
CASGLASTDTQYF
TGTGCCAGTGGACTAGCGAGCACAGATACGCAGTATTTT
>TRBJ2-6|TRBV6-5|-|-
CASRAGANVLTF
TGTGCCAGCCGGGCTGGGGCCAACGTCCTGACTTTC
>TRBJ2-7|TRBV7-9|-|TRBD1
CASSGGTGVEQYF
TGTGCCAGCAGCGGAGGGACAGGGGTTGAGCAGTACTTC
>TRBJ1-5|TRBV18|-|-
CASSPSRTYSNQPQHF
TGTGCCAGCTCACCAAGTAGAACGTATAGCAATCAGCCCCAGCATTTT
>TRBJ2-1|TRBV11-3|-|TRBD2
CASSLALAGGVAEQFF
TGTGCCAGCAGCTTAGCCTTAGCGGGAGGTGTGGCGGAGCAGTTCTTC
>TRBJ2-7|TRBV7-8|-|-
CASSLAAGSYEQYF
TGTGCCAGCAGCTTAGCGGCAGGGTCCTACGAGCAGTACTTC
>TRBJ1-2|TRBV5-6|-|TRBD1
CASSWGTGNGYTF
TGTGCCAGCAGCTGGGGGACAGGGAACGGCTACACCTTC
>TRBJ2-5|TRBV5-1|-|TRBD2
CASSNSGGLQETQYF
TGCGCCAGCAGCAATAGCGGGGGCCTACAAGAGACCCAGTACTTC
>TRBJ2-1|TRBV5-1|-|TRBD1
CASNDPGQGYNEQFF
TGCGCCAGCAATGATCCGGGACAGGGCTACAATGAGCAGTTCTTC
>TRBJ2-2|TRBV28|-|-
CASSLGLNTGELFF
TGTGCCAGCAGTTTGGGGCTTAACACCGGGGAGCTGTTTTTT
>TRBJ2-7|TRBV27|few|TRBD1
CASSPGTGGSYEQYF
TGTGCCAGCAGCCCCGGGACAGGGGGCTCCTACGAGCAGTACTTC
>TRBJ1-1|TRBV5-4|-|-
CASSPQGLDTEAFF
TGTGCCAGCAGCCCCCAGGGTCTTGACACTGAAGCTTTCTTT
>TRBJ2-3|TRBV5-1|-|TRBD2
CASSLTSGPQDTQYF
TGCGCCAGCAGCTTGACTAGCGGGCCCCAAGATACGCAGTATTTT
>TRBJ1-2|TRBV7-9|-|-
CASSGGSSDYYGYTF
TGTGCCAGCAGCGGGGGGAGCTCAGATTACTATGGCTACACCTTC
>TRBJ2-5|TRBV5-1|-|-
CASSLTVQETQYF
TGCGCCAGCAGCTTGACAGTCCAAGAGACCCAGTACTTC
>TRBJ2-3|TRBV6-1|once|TRBD2
CASSEAGLAGGRADTQYF
TGTGCCAGCAGTGAAGCAGGACTAGCGGGGGGGAGGGCAGATACGCAGTATTTT
>TRBJ2-7|TRBV5-5|-|TRBD1
CASSFDRDHRYEQYF
TGTGCCAGCAGCTTCGACAGGGATCACAGGTACGAGCAGTACTTC
>TRBJ1-6|TRBV5-1|-|-
CASSLETDNSPLHF
TGCGCCAGCAGCTTGGAAACGGATAATTCACCCCTCCACTTT
>TRBJ2-7|TRBV7-3|once|-
CASSLRGEDYEQYF
TGTGCCAGCAGCTTAAGAGGGGAGGACTACGAGCAGTACTTC
>TRBJ2-7|TRBV28|-|-
CASGFGGVREQYF
TGTGCCAGCGGTTTCGGAGGGGTTCGCGAGCAGTACTTC
>TRBJ2-1|TRBV28|-|-
CASSLTINEQFF
TGTGCCAGCAGTCTAACGATTAATGAGCAGTTCTTC
>TRBJ1-2|TRBV19|-|-
CASLRGNSMRTDGYTF
TGTGCCAGCCTAAGGGGCAATTCTATGAGGACGGATGGCTACACCTTC
>TRBJ2-2|TRBV7-2|few|-
CASSLGPSAGELFF
TGTGCCAGCAGCTTAGGTCCTAGTGCCGGGGAGCTGTTTTTT
>TRBJ1-5|TRBV18|once|TRBD1
CASSPWDRSNQPQHF
TGTGCCAGCTCACCTTGGGACAGGAGCAATCAGCCCCAGCATTTT
>TRBJ2-7|TRBV11-2|-|TRBD2
CASSLGRLSGGSYEQYF
TGTGCCAGCAGCTTAGGCCGTTTGAGCGGGGGCTCCTACGAGCAGTACTTC
>TRBJ2-6|TRBV5-6|-|TRBD1
CASSLAGDRGRGANVLTF
TGTGCCAGCAGCTTGGCGGGGGACAGGGGGCGTGGGGCCAACGTCCTGACTTTC
>TRBJ1-4|TRBV18|-|-
CASPLPHQGTGEKLFF
TGTGCCAGCCCACTTCCTCACCAGGGCACAGGTGAAAAACTGTTTTTT
>TRBJ2-3|TRBV11-2|-|-
CASSSTRDTSTDTQYF
TGTGCCAGCAGCTCTACCCGGGACACAAGCACAGATACGCAGTATTTT
>TRBJ1-6|TRBV9|-|TRBD1
CASSAVTGIGSPLHF
TGTGCCAGCAGCGCCGTGACAGGGATCGGTTCACCCCTCCACTTT
>TRBJ2-5|TRBV27|-|-
CASSLTYRTQETQYF
TGTGCCAGCAGTCTCACTTACAGGACCCAAGAGACCCAGTACTTC
>TRBJ2-7|TRBV21-1|-|-
CASSKVPGHYEQYF
TGTGCCAGCAGCAAAGTCCCGGGACACTACGAGCAGTACTTC
>TRBJ2-1|TRBV11-3|-|TRBD2
CASSARLAGGEQFF
TGTGCCAGCAGCGCCCGACTAGCGGGGGGTGAGCAGTTCTTC
>TRBJ2-7|TRBV25-1|once|TRBD1
CASGPGQRAYEQYF
TGTGCCAGCGGACCGGGACAGAGAGCCTACGAGCAGTACTTC
>TRBJ2-1|TRBV27|-|TRBD1
CASSQGASSYNEQFF
TGTGCCAGCAGCCAGGGGGCGAGCTCCTACAATGAGCAGTTCTTC
>TRBJ1-1|TRBV9|once|-
CASSVEVQDRPAFF
TGTGCCAGCAGCGTAGAGGTACAGGACAGACCGGCTTTCTTT
>TRBJ2-7|TRBV6-5|-|TRBD1
CASSRQGTNYEQYF
TGTGCCAGCAGTAGACAGGGAACTAACTACGAGCAGTACTTC
>TRBJ2-7|TRBV9|-|TRBD1
CASSVYTTGSEQYF
TGTGCCAGCAGCGTCTATACGACAGGGAGCGAGCAGTACTTC
>TRBJ2-4|TRBV10-3|-|TRBD1
CAISRTGGGKNIQYF
TGTGCCATCAGTCGAACAGGGGGTGGCAAAAACATTCAGTACTTC
>TRBJ2-5|TRBV6-1|-|TRBD2
CASGLLAGTETQYF
TGTGCCAGCGGACTATTAGCGGGGACGGAGACCCAGTACTTC
>TRBJ1-3|TRBV6-6|-|-
CASTYGGSHSGNTIYF
TGTGCCAGCACCTATGGAGGCAGCCACTCTGGAAACACCATATATTTT
>TRBJ2-7|TRBV6-5|once|TRBD2
CASSYPGTSGTYEQYF
TGTGCCAGCAGTTACCCCGGGACTAGCGGAACCTACGAGCAGTACTTC
>TRBJ1-5|TRBV6-5|-|-
CASSSVSDQPQHF
TGTGCCAGCAGTTCGGTATCGGATCAGCCCCAGCATTTT
>TRBJ1-1|TRBV5-1|-|TRBD1
CASSLGTGAHQNTEAFF
TGCGCCAGCAGCTTGGGGACAGGGGCCCATCAGAACACTGAAGCTTTCTTT
>TRBJ1-1|TRBV30|-|-
CAWRNYGQGQLWMNTEAFF
TGTGCCTGGAGGAACTACGGCCAGGGGCAACTTTGGATGAACACTGAAGCTTTCTTT
>TRBJ2-3|TRBV27|-|TRBD2
CASSFWLAGGDDTQYF
TGTGCCAGCAGTTTTTGGCTAGCGGGGGGAGACGATACGCAGTATTTT
>TRBJ2-3|TRBV5-8|-|TRBD2
CASSLSSGGSTDTQYF
TGTGCCAGCAGCTTGTCTAGCGGGGGTTCCACAGATACGCAGTATTTT
>TRBJ1-4|TRBV7-9|-|-
CASSFTGATNEKLFF
TGTGCCAGCAGCTTTACGGGTGCAACTAATGAAAAACTGTTTTTT
>TRBJ1-5|TRBV28|once|TRBD1
CASSLRGSGGQPQHF
TGTGCCAGCAGCTTACGGGGGTCAGGGGGTCAGCCCCAGCATTTT